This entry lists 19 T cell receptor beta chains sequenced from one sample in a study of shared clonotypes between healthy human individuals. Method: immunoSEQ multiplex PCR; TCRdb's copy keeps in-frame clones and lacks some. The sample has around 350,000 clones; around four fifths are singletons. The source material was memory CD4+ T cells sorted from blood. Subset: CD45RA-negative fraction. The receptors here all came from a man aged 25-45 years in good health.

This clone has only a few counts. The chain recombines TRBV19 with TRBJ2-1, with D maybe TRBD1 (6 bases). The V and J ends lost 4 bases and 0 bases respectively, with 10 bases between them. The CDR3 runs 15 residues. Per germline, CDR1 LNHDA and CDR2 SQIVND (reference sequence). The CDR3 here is CASSTDRSSYNEQFF. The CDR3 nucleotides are TGTGCCAGTAGTACCGACAGGAGCTCCTACAATGAGCAGTTCTTC.

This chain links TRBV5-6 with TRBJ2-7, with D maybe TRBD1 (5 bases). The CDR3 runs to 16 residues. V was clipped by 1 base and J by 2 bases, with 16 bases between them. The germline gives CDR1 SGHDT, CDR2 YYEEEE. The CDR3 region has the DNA TGTGCCAGCAGCTTGCCAAGGGTGGGGCCTCCCTACGAGCAGTACTTC. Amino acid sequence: CASSLPRVGPPYEQYF.

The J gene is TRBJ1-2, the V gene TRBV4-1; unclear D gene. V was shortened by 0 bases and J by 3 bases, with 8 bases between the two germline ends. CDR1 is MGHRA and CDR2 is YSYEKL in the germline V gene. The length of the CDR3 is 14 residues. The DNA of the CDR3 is TGCGCCAGCAGCCAAGATCGGGGATACTATGGCTACACCTTC. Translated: CASSQDRGYYGYTF.

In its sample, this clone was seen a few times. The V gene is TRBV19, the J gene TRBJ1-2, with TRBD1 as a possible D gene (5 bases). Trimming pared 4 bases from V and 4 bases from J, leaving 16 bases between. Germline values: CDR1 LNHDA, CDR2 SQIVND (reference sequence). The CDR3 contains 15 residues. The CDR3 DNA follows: TGTGCCAGTAGTACGGGACCTACACGTTTCTATGGCTACACCTTC. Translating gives CASSTGPTRFYGYTF. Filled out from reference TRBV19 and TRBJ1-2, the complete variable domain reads DGGITQSPKYLFRKEGQNVTLSCEQNLNHDAMYWYRQDPGQGLRLIYYSQIVNDFQKGDIAEGYSVSREKKESFPLTVTSAQKNPTAFYLCASSTGPTRFYGYTFGSGTRLTVV.

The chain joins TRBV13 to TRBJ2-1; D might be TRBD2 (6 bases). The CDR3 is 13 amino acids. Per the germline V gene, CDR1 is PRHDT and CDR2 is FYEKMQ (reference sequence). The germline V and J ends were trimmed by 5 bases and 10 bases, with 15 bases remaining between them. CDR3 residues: CASSPGGPGEQFF. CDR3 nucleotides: TGTGCCAGCAGCCCCGGAGGGCCAGGGGAGCAGTTCTTC.

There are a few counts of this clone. The CDR3 region is CASSSGWGLGETQYF. The CDR3, as DNA: TGTGCCAGCAGCTCGGGGTGGGGGTTGGGGGAGACCCAGTACTTC. V gene TRBV7-2 combines with J gene TRBJ2-5, with D possibly called TRBD1 or TRBD2 (5 bases each). Germline-derived CDR1 and CDR2 are SGHTA and FQGNSA. The CDR3 consists of 15 residues. V dropped 4 bases and J dropped 5 bases, with 17 bases sitting between them.

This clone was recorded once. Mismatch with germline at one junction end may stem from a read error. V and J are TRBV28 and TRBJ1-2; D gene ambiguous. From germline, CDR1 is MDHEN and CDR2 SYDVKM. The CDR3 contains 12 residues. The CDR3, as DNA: TGTGCCAGCAGTTTTCCTGTGGGGTTGAGGTTATTC. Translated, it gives CASSFPVGLRLF.

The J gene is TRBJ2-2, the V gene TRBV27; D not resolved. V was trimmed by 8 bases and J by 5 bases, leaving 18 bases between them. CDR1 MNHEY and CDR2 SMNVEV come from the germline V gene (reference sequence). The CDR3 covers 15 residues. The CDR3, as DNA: TGTGCCAGCGGATATTGGCCTATGACGACCGGGGAGCTGTTTTTT. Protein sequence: CASGYWPMTTGELFF.

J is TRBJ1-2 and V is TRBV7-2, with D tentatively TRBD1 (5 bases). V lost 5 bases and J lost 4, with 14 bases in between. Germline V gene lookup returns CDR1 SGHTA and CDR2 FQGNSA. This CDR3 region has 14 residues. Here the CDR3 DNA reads TGTGCCAGCAGCCCCACATCAGGGACCTATGGCTACACCTTC. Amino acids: CASSPTSGTYGYTF.

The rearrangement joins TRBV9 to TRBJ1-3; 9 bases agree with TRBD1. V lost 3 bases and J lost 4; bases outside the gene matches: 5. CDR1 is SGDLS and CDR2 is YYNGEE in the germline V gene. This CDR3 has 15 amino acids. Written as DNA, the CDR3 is TGTGCCAGCAGCGCCACAGGGGGCCGCGGAAACACCATATATTTT. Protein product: CASSATGGRGNTIYF. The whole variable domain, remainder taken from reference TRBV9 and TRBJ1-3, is DSGVTQTPKHLITATGQRVTLRCSPRSGDLSVYWYQQSLDQGLQFLIQYYNGEERAKGNILERFSAQQFPDLHSELNLSSLELGDSALYFCASSATGGRGNTIYFGEGSWLTVV.

The CDR3: CASSSDWGNEQFF. CDR3 nucleotides: TGTGCCAGCAGCTCGGACTGGGGCAATGAGCAGTTCTTC. This sequence joins TRBV7-9 and TRBJ2-1, with D maybe TRBD2 (5 bases). This CDR3 spans 13 amino acids. Germline V gene sequence: CDR1 SEHNR, CDR2 FQNEAQ (reference sequence). V shed 4 bases and J shed 6 bases, with 10 bases lying between them.

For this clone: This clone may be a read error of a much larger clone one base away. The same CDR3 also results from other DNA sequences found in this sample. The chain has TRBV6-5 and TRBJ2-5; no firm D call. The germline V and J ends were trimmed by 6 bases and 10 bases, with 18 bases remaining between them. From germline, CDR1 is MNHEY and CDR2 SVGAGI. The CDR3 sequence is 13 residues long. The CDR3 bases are TGTGCCAGCAGCCCACGACCACCTAGGGACCAGTACTTC. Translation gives CASSPRPPRDQYF.

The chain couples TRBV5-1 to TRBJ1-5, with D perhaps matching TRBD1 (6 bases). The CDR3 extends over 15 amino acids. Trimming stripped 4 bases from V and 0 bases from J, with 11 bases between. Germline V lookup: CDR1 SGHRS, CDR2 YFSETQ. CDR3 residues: CASSPRGDSNQPQHF. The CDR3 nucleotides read TGCGCCAGCAGCCCAAGGGGGGATAGCAATCAGCCCCAGCATTTT. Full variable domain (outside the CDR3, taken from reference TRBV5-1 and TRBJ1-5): KAGVTQTPRYLIKTRGQQVTLSCSPISGHRSVSWYQQTPGQGLQFLFEYFSETQRNKGNFPGRFSGRQFSNSRSEMNVSTLELGDSALYLCASSPRGDSNQPQHFGDGTRLSIL.

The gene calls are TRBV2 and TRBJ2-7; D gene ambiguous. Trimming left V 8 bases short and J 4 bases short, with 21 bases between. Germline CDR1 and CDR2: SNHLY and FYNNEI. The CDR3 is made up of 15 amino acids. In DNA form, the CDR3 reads TGTGCCAGCGTATCCAAGGCTGTCCTCCTTTACGAGCAGTACTTC. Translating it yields CASVSKAVLLYEQYF. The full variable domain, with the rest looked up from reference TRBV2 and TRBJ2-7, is EPEVTQTPSHQVTQMGQEVILRCVPISNHLYFYWYRQILGQKVEFLVSFYNNEISEKSEIFDDQFSVERPDGSNFTLKIRSTKLEDSAMYFCASVSKAVLLYEQYFGPGTRLTVT.

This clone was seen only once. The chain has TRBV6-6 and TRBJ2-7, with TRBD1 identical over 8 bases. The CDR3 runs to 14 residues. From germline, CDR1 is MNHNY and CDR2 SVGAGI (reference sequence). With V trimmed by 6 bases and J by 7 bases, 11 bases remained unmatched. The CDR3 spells CASRSETGVEEQYF. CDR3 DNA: TGTGCCAGCAGGTCGGAGACAGGGGTAGAAGAGCAGTACTTC.

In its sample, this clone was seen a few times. CDR3 DNA: TGTGCCAGCAGTGAAGGTAATAGCGGATACTACAATGAGCAGTTCTTC. It yields the protein CASSEGNSGYYNEQFF. The chain recombines TRBV2 with TRBJ2-1; a weak D match, TRBD2 (6 bases). CDR1 is SNHLY, CDR2 FYNNEI, per germline. The CDR3 totals 16 residues. V lost 1 base to trimming and J lost 3 bases, with 13 bases between them.

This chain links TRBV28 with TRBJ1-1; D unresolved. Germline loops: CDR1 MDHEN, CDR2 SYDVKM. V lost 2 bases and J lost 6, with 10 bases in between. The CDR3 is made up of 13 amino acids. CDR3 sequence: CASSLGWPPEAFF. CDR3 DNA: TGTGCCAGCAGTTTAGGCTGGCCCCCTGAAGCTTTCTTT. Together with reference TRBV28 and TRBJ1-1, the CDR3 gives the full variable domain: DVKVTQSSRYLVKRTGEKVFLECVQDMDHENMFWYRQDPGLGLRLIYFSYDVKMKEKGDIPEGYSVSREKKERFSLILESASTNQTSMYLCASSLGWPPEAFFGQGTRLTVV.

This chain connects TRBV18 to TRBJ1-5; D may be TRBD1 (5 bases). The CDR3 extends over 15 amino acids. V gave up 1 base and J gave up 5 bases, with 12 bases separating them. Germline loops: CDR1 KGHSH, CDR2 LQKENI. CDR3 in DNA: TGTGCCAGCTCACCACGCCGGGACGGAGATCAGCCCCAGCATTTT. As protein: CASSPRRDGDQPQHF.

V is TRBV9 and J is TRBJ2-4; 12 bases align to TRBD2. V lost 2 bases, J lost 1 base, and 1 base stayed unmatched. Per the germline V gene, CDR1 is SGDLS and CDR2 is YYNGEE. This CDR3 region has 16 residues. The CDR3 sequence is CASSVGTSGAKNIQYF. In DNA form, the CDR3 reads TGTGCCAGCAGCGTTGGGACTAGCGGGGCCAAAAACATTCAGTACTTC.